These 10 T cell receptor beta chains came from one sample sequenced in a study of blood T cell repertoires in COVID-19. The protocol was immunoSEQ multiplex PCR, while the TCRdb copy is restricted to in-frame clones and leaves out a portion. The sample carries around 190,000 clones, 65% to 85% recorded once. Input material: PBMCs or T cells enriched from blood (not recorded which). Receptors originate from a woman between 25 and 40 years old who had been exposed to COVID-19.

The J gene is TRBJ1-3, the V gene TRBV19; TRBD1 aligns across 9 bases. This CDR3 is 16 amino acids long. J lost 2 bases, V lost 6 bases, and 8 bases had no gene match. The germline gives CDR1 LNHDA, CDR2 SQIVND (reference sequence). CDR3 amino acids: CASSTGTGFAGNTIYF. In DNA form, the CDR3 reads TGTGCCAGTAGCACCGGGACAGGGTTTGCTGGAAACACCATATATTTT. Full variable domain (missing parts from reference TRBV19 and TRBJ1-3): DGGITQSPKYLFRKEGQNVTLSCEQNLNHDAMYWYRQDPGQGLRLIYYSQIVNDFQKGDIAEGYSVSREKKESFPLTVTSAQKNPTAFYLCASSTGTGFAGNTIYFGEGSWLTVV.

This clone was counted between two and nine times. V usage is TRBV12-5 and J usage is TRBJ2-5; no clear D gene. Looked up from germline, CDR1 is LGHNT and CDR2 is FRNRAP. The V gene lost 2 bases and the J gene lost 1 base, with 5 bases spanning the gap. CDR3 size: 13 residues. The CDR3 DNA is TGTGCTAGTGGTTTGATAATCCAAGAGACCCAGTACTTC. It encodes CASGLIIQETQYF.

This CDR3 is CASSLDGGNPYEQYF. CDR3 DNA sequence: TGTGCCAGCAGCTTAGATGGGGGGAACCCCTACGAGCAGTACTTC. The chain employs TRBV7-2 and TRBJ2-7; D might be TRBD2 (6 bases). Germline V gene sequence: CDR1 SGHTA, CDR2 FQGNSA. V lost 1 base, J lost 2 bases, and 12 bases lay in between. This CDR3 comprises 15 residues.

J is TRBJ1-1 and V is TRBV5-1, with D perhaps matching TRBD1 (6 bases). V lost 7 bases, J lost 1 base, and 17 bases lay in between. The CDR3 totals 15 residues. Per germline, CDR1 SGHRS and CDR2 YFSETQ. The CDR3 sequence: CASRSETGSNTEAFF. For the CDR3, the DNA is TGCGCCAGCCGGAGTGAGACAGGATCGAACACTGAAGCTTTCTTT. The complete variable domain, with remaining parts taken from reference TRBV5-1 and TRBJ1-1, reads KAGVTQTPRYLIKTRGQQVTLSCSPISGHRSVSWYQQTPGQGLQFLFEYFSETQRNKGNFPGRFSGRQFSNSRSEMNVSTLELGDSALYLCASRSETGSNTEAFFGQGTRLTVV.

The chain is built from TRBV13 and TRBJ1-1; 8 bases line up with TRBD1. V dropped 5 bases and J dropped 0; count of bases not matched to a gene: 5. This CDR3 is built from 15 residues. The germline V gene encodes CDR1 PRHDT and CDR2 FYEKMQ (reference sequence). CDR3 protein: CASSVNRGVNTEAFF. As DNA, the CDR3 is TGTGCCAGCAGCGTAAACAGGGGGGTGAACACTGAAGCTTTCTTT.

The chain carries TRBV9 and TRBJ2-3, with a weak D call TRBD2 (5 bases). Germline V lookup: CDR1 SGDLS, CDR2 YYNGEE. V gave up 2 bases and J gave up 6 bases, with 13 bases separating them. There are 14 residues in the CDR3. The CDR3 loop is CASSVGLAGDTQYF. CDR3 coding DNA: TGTGCCAGCAGCGTGGGTCTAGCCGGGGATACGCAGTATTTT.

This clone was observed a handful of times. The chain joins TRBV5-1 to TRBJ1-6; possible D gene TRBD1, 6 bases. Trimming removed 0 bases at V and 8 bases at J, with 15 bases between. The length of the CDR3 is 16 residues. Germline values: CDR1 SGHRS, CDR2 YFSETQ. In DNA, the CDR3 is TGCGCCAGCAGCTTGGCCCCCACAGGGCTCGATTCACCCCTCCACTTT. Protein sequence: CASSLAPTGLDSPLHF.

This sequence joins TRBV11-2 and TRBJ2-7; D call uncertain. The CDR3 runs 12 residues. The V gene's germline CDR1 is SGHAT and CDR2 FQNNGV. Deletions cut 5 bases from V and 3 bases from J, with 8 bases between. The CDR3 loop is CASSPHSYEQYF. The CDR3 DNA follows: TGTGCCAGCAGCCCCCACAGCTACGAGCAGTACTTC.

The chain couples TRBV21-1 to TRBJ1-2. TRBV21-1 is flagged as a pseudogene. This CDR3 region has 13 residues. The CDR3 reads CASSKAGDAGYTF. Written as DNA, the CDR3 is TGTGCCAGCAGCAAAGCCGGGGATGCTGGCTACACCTTC.

The chain joins TRBV12-3 or TRBV12-4 to TRBJ1-2; no clear D gene. V was shortened by 3 bases and J by 7 bases, with 6 bases between the two germline ends. The CDR3 is 11 residues long. CDR3 sequence reads: CASSFGTGYTF. DNA for the CDR3: TGTGCCAGCAGTTTCGGTACTGGCTACACCTTC.